Following are 27 T cell receptor beta chains from one sample sequenced in a study of T-cell reconstitution after alpha-beta-depleted transplantation in children. Preparing the TCRbeta library involved the use of unique molecular identifiers. TCRdb re-called the PCR reads with MiXCR, one entry per CDR3 protein. This table holds approximately 800,000 distinct CDR3 sequences, 15% to 20% found once. Sequences were derived from PBMCs, mostly from graft donor cells, sampled 360 days after TCRalphabeta/CD19-depleted stem cell transplant. The receptors here all came from a male patient between 10 and 17 years old who had a stem cell transplant for acute lymphoblastic leukemia, so the T cells may come from the graft donor.

The V gene is TRBV6-1, the J gene TRBJ2-5; 9 nucleotides agree with TRBD2. The CDR3 is 15 amino acids. The ends lost 7 bases at V and 0 bases at J; junction bases unmatched: 6. Germline CDR1 is MNHNS and CDR2 is SASEGT. The CDR3 DNA follows: TGTGCCAGCAAGAGGGCTAGCGGGAACCAAGAGACCCAGTACTTC. This translates into CASKRASGNQETQYF.

The CDR3 nucleotides are TGTGCCAGCAGCGTAGAGGCAGGGAAGTCCTACGAGCAGTACTTC. As protein: CASSVEAGKSYEQYF. The chain uses TRBV9 and TRBJ2-7, with a tentative D call TRBD1 (5 bases). V was cut by 0 bases and J by 1 base, with 11 bases left in between. Germline values: CDR1 SGDLS, CDR2 YYNGEE. The CDR3 spans 15 residues.

The chain joins TRBV9 to TRBJ1-5; 8 bases line up with TRBD1. The germline gives CDR1 SGDLS, CDR2 YYNGEE. V was pared by 4 bases and J by 8 bases, with 8 bases of the junction left unmatched. The CDR3 contains 14 residues. This CDR3 reads CASSWGQDGEPQHF. As DNA, the CDR3 is TGTGCCAGCAGCTGGGGACAGGACGGTGAGCCCCAGCATTTT.

The gene calls are TRBV29-1 and TRBJ2-3, with 15 bases that match TRBD2. In germline, CDR1 is SQVTM, CDR2 ANQGSEA. The CDR3 length is 14 residues. V lost 4 bases to trimming and J lost 5 bases; unmatched junction nucleotides: 1. In DNA form, the CDR3 reads TGCAGCGTTGGGACTAGCGGGAGGGGAGATACGCAGTATTTT. Its protein product is CSVGTSGRGDTQYF.

This clonotype was observed at least ten times. The V call is TRBV24-1, the J call TRBJ2-3; perhaps TRBD2 as D (6 bases). The CDR3 spans 15 residues. Looked up from germline, CDR1 is KGHDR and CDR2 is SFDVKD. V was shortened by 1 base and J by 5 bases, with 12 bases between the two germline ends. CDR3 loop: CATSDFFGRGDTQYF. CDR3 DNA: TGTGCCACCAGTGATTTCTTCGGGAGAGGAGATACGCAGTATTTT.

In this sample, this clonotype turned up many times. V gene TRBV7-8 combines with J gene TRBJ2-2, with TRBD2 matching over 11 bases. V shed 5 bases, J shed 4 bases, and the junction held 9 bases outside the gene matches. CDR1 and CDR2 from the germline V gene are SGHVS and FQNEAQ. This CDR3 has 17 amino acids. The CDR3 reads CASSPSGLAGGTGELFF. CDR3 DNA sequence: TGTGCCAGCAGCCCCTCTGGTCTAGCGGGGGGCACCGGGGAGCTGTTTTTT. Full variable domain (outside the CDR3, taken from reference TRBV7-8 and TRBJ2-2): GAGVSQSPRYKVAKRGQDVALRCDPISGHVSLFWYQQALGQGPEFLTYFQNEAQLDKSGLPSDRFFAERPEGSVSTLKIQRTQQEDSAVYLCASSPSGLAGGTGELFFGEGSRLTVL.

The CDR3 DNA reads as TGCGCCAGCAGCTTGTCAGGGCACCTCACAGATACGCAGTATTTT. This translates into CASSLSGHLTDTQYF. The rearrangement uses TRBV5-1 and TRBJ2-3; tentative D call: TRBD1 (5 bases). The germline V gene has CDR1 SGHRS and CDR2 YFSETQ. The V end lost 1 base, the J end lost 2 bases, and 11 bases lay between the germline ends. There are 15 residues in the CDR3.

This clonotype was detected a few times. The chain employs TRBV20-1 and TRBJ1-6, with TRBD1 matching 8 bases. This CDR3 spans 15 amino acids. Germline V gene data show CDR1 as DFQATT and CDR2 as SNEGSKA (reference sequence). V was clipped by 3 bases and J by 6 bases; unmatched bases: 7. The CDR3 DNA follows: TGCAGTGCTAGGGGGACAGGCTCCCTTAATTCACCCCTCCACTTT. Translated, it gives CSARGTGSLNSPLHF.

The CDR3 DNA sequence: TGTGCCATCAGTGAGTACGGGGGACATACAGATACGCAGTATTTT. Translating gives CAISEYGGHTDTQYF. The chain employs TRBV10-3 and TRBJ2-3; D assignment may be TRBD1 or TRBD2 (6 bases each). Germline values: CDR1 ENHRY, CDR2 SYGVKD. Trimming removed 1 base from V and 3 bases from J, with 11 bases in between. This CDR3 region has 15 residues.

The V call is TRBV29-1, the J call TRBJ1-2; the D is unclear. This CDR3 is built from 14 residues. Germline values: CDR1 SQVTM, CDR2 ANQGSEA. The V gene lost 2 bases and the J gene lost 7 bases, with 17 bases spanning the gap. The CDR3 spells CSVERVERRSGYTF. The CDR3, as DNA: TGCAGCGTTGAACGGGTTGAACGGAGGAGTGGCTACACCTTC.

This clonotype was detected ten times or more. The CDR3 loop is CAISFTSGSSYEQYF. For the CDR3, the DNA is TGTGCCATCAGTTTCACTAGCGGGAGCTCCTACGAGCAGTACTTC. J is TRBJ2-7 and V is TRBV10-3; 11 bases agree with TRBD2. CDR1 is ENHRY and CDR2 is SYGVKD in the germline V gene. J was trimmed by 0 bases and V by 5 bases; bases with no gene match: 3. The CDR3 extends over 15 amino acids.

The chain couples TRBV14 to TRBJ2-5, with D tentatively TRBD2 (6 bases). This CDR3 is 16 amino acids long. Trimming stripped 1 base from V and 2 bases from J, with 14 bases between. CDR1 SGHDN and CDR2 FVKESK come from the germline V gene. The CDR3 is CASSQGWISGQETQYF. For the CDR3, the DNA is TGTGCCAGCAGCCAAGGATGGATTAGCGGACAAGAGACCCAGTACTTC.

The V call is TRBV9, the J call TRBJ2-1, with 9 bases matching TRBD2. Germline V CDR1 and CDR2: SGDLS, YYNGEE. The CDR3 runs 15 residues. V dropped 0 bases and J dropped 6; count of bases not matched to a gene: 4. The CDR3 DNA reads as TGTGCCAGCAGCGTAGGTAGCGGGAGCCGCAATGAGCAGTTCTTC. It translates to CASSVGSGSRNEQFF. Supplemented by reference TRBV9 and TRBJ2-1, the full variable domain reads DSGVTQTPKHLITATGQRVTLRCSPRSGDLSVYWYQQSLDQGLQFLIQYYNGEERAKGNILERFSAQQFPDLHSELNLSSLELGDSALYFCASSVGSGSRNEQFFGPGTRLTVL.

This chain connects TRBV7-2 to TRBJ2-2; TRBD1 matches 7 bases. The germline V gene has CDR1 SGHTA and CDR2 FQGNSA. J was trimmed by 2 bases and V by 6 bases; bases with no gene match: 24. This CDR3 contains 21 residues. CDR3 nucleotide sequence: TGTGCCAGCAGACCAACCTCACCAACCGGCTGGGACAGTCGAAACACCGGGGAGCTGTTTTTT. This sequence encodes CASRPTSPTGWDSRNTGELFF.

This clonotype was observed at least ten times. This chain connects TRBV5-5 to TRBJ2-7; D tentatively fits TRBD1 or TRBD2 (5 bases each). The ends were cut back, 2 bases at V and 2 bases at J, with 11 bases in the middle. Germline-derived CDR1 and CDR2 are SGHKS and YYEKEE (reference sequence). This CDR3 contains 14 residues. CDR3 sequence reads: CASSFRDGAYEQYF. The CDR3 region has the DNA TGTGCCAGCAGCTTTAGGGACGGGGCCTACGAGCAGTACTTC.

In this sample, this clonotype turned up a few times. V and J are TRBV7-8 and TRBJ2-3; TRBD2 matches at 7 bases. CDR3 length: 15 residues. The V gene end was trimmed by 5 bases and the J gene end by 7 bases; junction bases not matched to a gene: 12. Germline-derived CDR1 and CDR2 are SGHVS and FQNEAQ. In nucleotides, the CDR3 is TGTGCCAGCAGCCCCTACCTGGCGAGCGGGAATACGCAGTATTTT. Translating gives CASSPYLASGNTQYF.

The table lists this clonotype with a few counts. This chain joins TRBV28 and TRBJ2-2; weak D call: TRBD2 (6 bases). Per the germline V gene, CDR1 is MDHEN and CDR2 is SYDVKM. This CDR3 spans 13 amino acids. The V and J ends lost 7 bases and 7 bases respectively, with 13 bases between them. The CDR3 sequence: CASNTGVGGELFF. In DNA, the CDR3 is TGTGCCAGCAATACGGGAGTTGGCGGGGAGCTGTTTTTT.

This clonotype was seen at least ten times. The chain has TRBV10-3 and TRBJ2-3; 9 nucleotides match TRBD1. This CDR3 is built from 14 residues. Looked up from germline, CDR1 is ENHRY and CDR2 is SYGVKD. V was pared by 10 bases and J by 2 bases, with 7 bases of the junction left unmatched. DNA for the CDR3: TGTGCCACCGACAGGGGGGAGAACACAGATACGCAGTATTTT. Its protein product is CATDRGENTDTQYF.

The chain joins TRBV2 to TRBJ2-5; D may be TRBD1 (7 bases). The CDR3 covers 15 residues. Between the trimmed V and J ends, which lost 4 bases and 4 bases, there was a span of 16 bases. Germline CDR1 reads SNHLY; CDR2 reads FYNNEI. DNA for the CDR3: TGTGCCAGCAGTGGGGGGGACAGTTTTGCAGAGACCCAGTACTTC. The encoded protein is CASSGGDSFAETQYF.

In this sample, this clonotype turned up a few times. V usage is TRBV27 and J usage is TRBJ2-1; 8 bases match TRBD1. The V and J ends lost 5 bases and 5 bases, in that order; junction bases with no gene match: 14. Per germline, CDR1 MNHEY and CDR2 SMNVEV (reference sequence). The CDR3 has 17 amino acids. The CDR3 loop is CASSPLRTGLGNNEQFF. Written as DNA, the CDR3 is TGTGCCAGCAGTCCTCTACGGACAGGGCTAGGGAACAATGAGCAGTTCTTC.

The V gene is TRBV9, the J gene TRBJ2-7; D is perhaps TRBD1 (6 bases). The V gene lost 3 bases and the J gene lost 3 bases, with 10 bases spanning the gap. Germline values: CDR1 SGDLS, CDR2 YYNGEE. This CDR3 is built from 13 residues. In DNA form, the CDR3 reads TGTGCCAGCAGCGCAGGGGACCGCTACGAGCAGTACTTC. This encodes CASSAGDRYEQYF.

This clonotype was found a few times. The V and J genes are TRBV12-3 or TRBV12-4 and TRBJ2-1; TRBD2 matches 8 bases. This CDR3 contains 13 residues. J lost 6 bases, V lost 4 bases, and 2 bases had no gene match. CDR3 sequence reads: CASSYGRANEQFF. The CDR3 DNA sequence: TGTGCCAGCAGTTACGGGAGGGCCAATGAGCAGTTCTTC.

The chain links TRBV27 to TRBJ1-1; D ambiguous. CDR1 and CDR2 from the germline V gene are MNHEY and SMNVEV (reference sequence). V dropped 6 bases and J dropped 0 bases, with 8 bases sitting between them. There are 13 residues in the CDR3. The CDR3 DNA is TGTGCCAGCAGGCTTAGTTTGAACACTGAAGCTTTCTTT. Translated, it gives CASRLSLNTEAFF.

This chain uses TRBV18 with TRBJ2-3, with TRBD2 matching 8 bases. CDR3 length equals 14 residues. The V gene's germline CDR1 is KGHSH and CDR2 LQKENI. V gave up 4 bases and J gave up 6 bases; unmatched junction bases: 6. The CDR3 nucleotides read TGTGCCAGCTCACGGACTAGCCTGGTTGATACGCAGTATTTT. This codes for CASSRTSLVDTQYF.

The chain carries TRBV5-4 and TRBJ2-1, with a possible D match to TRBD2 (5 bases). This CDR3 spans 12 amino acids. Germline lookup yields CDR1 SGHNT and CDR2 YYREEE (reference sequence). Between the trimmed V and J ends, which lost 1 base and 10 bases, there was a span of 9 bases. In DNA form, the CDR3 reads TGTGCCAGCAGCTTGCTAGCCAGCGAGCAGTTCTTC. Amino acid sequence: CASSLLASEQFF.

This clonotype was seen more than once but under ten times. The chain has TRBV3-1 and TRBJ2-6; 10 nucleotides agree with TRBD1. The germline CDR1 and CDR2 sequences are LGHDT and YNNKEL (reference sequence). With V trimmed by 4 bases and J by 4 bases, 13 bases remained unmatched. This CDR3 region has 19 residues. Here the CDR3 reads CASSPHLRDRGFGANVLTF. CDR3 DNA: TGTGCCAGCAGCCCTCACCTCCGGGACAGGGGCTTCGGGGCCAACGTCCTGACTTTC. The full variable domain, completed using reference TRBV3-1 and TRBJ2-6, is DTAVSQTPKYLVTQMGNDKSIKCEQNLGHDTMYWYKQDSKKFLKIMFSYNNKELIINETVPNRFSPKSPDKAHLNLHINSLELGDSAVYFCASSPHLRDRGFGANVLTFGAGSRLTVL.

V is TRBV2 and J is TRBJ2-7; possible D gene TRBD1, 6 bases. CDR1 is SNHLY, CDR2 FYNNEI, per germline. The CDR3 has 15 amino acids. The ends were cut back, 8 bases at V and 1 base at J, with 18 bases in the middle. The CDR3 DNA sequence: TGTGCCAGCTTTCACCATTTCGACAGGTCCTACGAGCAGTACTTC. Translation: CASFHHFDRSYEQYF.